This TCR beta chain was identified during a study of shared clonotypes between healthy human individuals. Notes on the study in general: Clonotype sharing among donors was expected to depend on sequencing depth.

About this clone itself: Its cognate antigen is unknown.

Profiling relied on immunoSEQ multiplex PCR, and the TCRdb table lists in-frame clones only, not all of them. The sample carries some 2 million clones, roughly 94% recorded once. CD45RO-negative, CCR7-selected cells formed the naive CD8 fraction, which excluded terminally differentiated effector memory CD45RA+ cells. Germline trimming cut 5 bases from V and 6 bases from J; bases unmatched to any gene: 10. CDR3 length: 16 residues. CDR1 and CDR2 from the germline V gene are SNHLY and FYNNEI. The chain employs TRBV2 and TRBJ2-3, with 11 positions matching TRBD2. What was sequenced was naive CD8+ T cells sorted from blood. The origin of this receptor is a man between 18 and 35 years old in good health. DNA of the CDR3: TGTGCCAGCAGTACCACGGGACTAGCGGTAGAGGATACGCAGTATTTT. Translated, it gives CASSTTGLAVEDTQYF.